This is a list of T cell receptor beta chains from one sample in a study of cytomegalovirus exposure and HLA in healthy donors. Using immunoSEQ multiplex PCR, the repertoire was profiled, and TCRdb retains in-frame clones only, with some absent. The sample consists of about 110,000 clones, about 75% of them appearing once. Sample: PBMCs. The receptors were sampled from a male donor in good health and CMV-seropositive. The CDR3 runs from the conserved cysteine through the conserved F or W. A D gene is named only where the DNA matches it firmly. Part of the rows lack a size; the others show once, few, many or a class for expanded clones.

TRBD2,TRBV6-6,16,-,TRBJ2-2,TGTGCCAGCAGTTCCACCCGCGGGAGGGGCACCGGGGAGCTGTTTTTT,CASSSTRGRGTGELFF
TRBD2,TRBV27,14,few,TRBJ2-7,TGTGCCAGCAGTTCGACTAGCGGGGGAAGGCCGCCCTACTTC,CASSSTSGGRPPYF
TRBD1,TRBV6-1,15,-,TRBJ2-1,TGTGCCAGCATCGACGGGGGACAGGGTCACAATGAGCAGTTCTTC,CASIDGGQGHNEQFF
TRBD2,TRBV4-1,15,-,TRBJ2-7,TGCGCCAGCAGCCCGAGGGGACTAGCGCTGGGCGAGCAGTACTTC,CASSPRGLALGEQYF
TRBD2,TRBV19,14,-,TRBJ2-7,TGTGCCAGTAAGGGTAGCGGGAACTCCTACGAGCAGTACTTC,CASKGSGNSYEQYF
-,TRBV6-1,14,-,TRBJ1-5,TGTGCCAGCACCGGGACGGGAGGCAATCAGCCCCAGCATTTT,CASTGTGGNQPQHF
TRBD1,TRBV2,16,-,TRBJ2-2,TGTGCCAGCAGTGAAAGGGTACACAGGGGCCCCGGGGAGCTGTTTTTT,CASSERVHRGPGELFF
-,TRBV4-3,12,-,TRBJ1-1,TGCGCCAGCAGCCAGGACAGTACTGAAGCTTTCTTT,CASSQDSTEAFF
-,TRBV10-3,15,-,TRBJ2-5,TGTGCCATCAGTGAGTCGAGAACCCCCCAAGAGACCCAGTACTTC,CAISESRTPQETQYF
-,TRBV6-1,15,-,TRBJ2-7,TGTGCCAGCAGTGAAGGAGGGGGATTCACCTACGAGCAGTACTTC,CASSEGGGFTYEQYF
-,TRBV9,14,-,TRBJ1-5,TGTGCCAGCAGCGTAGGGACGGGGGGTCAGCCCCAGCATTTT,CASSVGTGGQPQHF
-,TRBV29-1,14,-,TRBJ1-4,TGCAGCGTTGTTGGGGGGTCGGCTAATGAAAAACTGTTTTTT,CSVVGGSANEKLFF
TRBD1,TRBV5-1,16,-,TRBJ2-1,TGCGCCAGCACCACATGGAGGGGGACAGGGCTGGGCGAGCAGTTCTTC,CASTTWRGTGLGEQFF
TRBD1,TRBV4-3,15,few,TRBJ1-5,TGCGCCAGCAGCCAAGAATGGACAGGGCCAGGGCCCCAGAATTTT,CASSQEWTGPGPQNF
TRBD2,TRBV7-2,14,-,TRBJ2-3,TGTGCCAGCAGCCGACTAGCGGGGGAAGATACGCAGTATTTT,CASSRLAGEDTQYF
-,TRBV28,15,-,TRBJ2-1,TGTGCCAGCAACCAGAGGGCGGTAACCTACAATGAGCAGTTCTTC,CASNQRAVTYNEQFF